The 32 T cell receptor beta chains reported below all come from one sample, sequenced in a study of metastatic and nonmetastatic thyroid tumors. All patients were untreated before thyroid surgery. TCRdb reanalyzed the PCR reads with MiXCR. The sample holds approximately 28,000 clones, roughly 14% seen once. Material: blood. These receptors came from a male donor with papillary thyroid cancer or a benign thyroid nodule (not recorded which). Some clones in this sample may be carry-over from other donors' samples.

This clone was seen many times. J is TRBJ2-2 and V is TRBV12-3 or TRBV12-4; 8 bases map to TRBD1. V lost 10 bases, J lost 3 bases, and 13 bases stayed unmatched. This CDR3 contains 16 residues. The CDR3 nucleotides are TGTGCCACCTTACCCCCAGGGGGCGTTTACACCGGGGAGCTGTTTTTT. It translates to CATLPPGGVYTGELFF.

In its sample, this clone was seen many times. V usage is TRBV20-1 and J usage is TRBJ1-1, with D hard to call. The CDR3 length is 13 residues. The V and J ends lost 6 bases and 0 bases respectively, with 11 bases between them. Germline values: CDR1 DFQATT, CDR2 SNEGSKA (reference sequence). CDR3 coding DNA: TGCAGTGCCTTGGACCAATTGAACACTGAAGCTTTCTTT. The encoded protein is CSALDQLNTEAFF.

The sample holds one count of this clone. A much larger clonotype is one base distant, so this may be a read error. The rearrangement links TRBV5-1 to TRBJ2-3; 10 bases are shared with TRBD2. The CDR3 extends over 16 amino acids. The germline V gene encodes CDR1 SGHRS and CDR2 YFSETQ. V was clipped by 3 bases and J by 0 bases; unmatched bases: 4. The CDR3 here is CASSSAGLASTDTQYF. In DNA form, the CDR3 reads TGCGCCAGCAGCTCAGCGGGACTAGCGAGCACAGATACGCAGTATTTT. The complete variable domain, with remaining parts taken from reference TRBV5-1 and TRBJ2-3, reads KAGVTQTPRYLIKTRGQQVTLSCSPISGHRSVSWYQQTPGQGLQFLFEYFSETQRNKGNFPGRFSGRQFSNSRSEMNVSTLELGDSALYLCASSSAGLASTDTQYFGPGTRLTVL.

There are many counts of this clone. The rearrangement links TRBV5-8 to TRBJ2-3; D uncertain. The CDR3 has 14 amino acids. V dropped 0 bases and J dropped 7 bases, with 12 bases sitting between them. Germline-derived CDR1 and CDR2 are SGHTS and YDEGEE. Here the CDR3 DNA reads TGTGCCAGCAGCTTGGATTCCAGTGCGAATACGCAGTATTTT. This sequence encodes CASSLDSSANTQYF.

This clone appeared many times. At one end, the junction sequence differs from germline, possibly due to a read error. The CDR3 nucleotides are TGTGCTAGCAGCTTAGCGTATAATCAGCCCCAGCATTTT. This translates into CASSLAYNQPQHF. The J gene is TRBJ1-5, the V gene TRBV7-7; unclear D gene. The CDR3 length is 13 residues. The germline CDR1 and CDR2 sequences are SSHAT and FNYEAQ (reference sequence).

This clone has at least ten counts. As DNA, the CDR3 is TGCAGTGCTAGCCAGGGGGGTGGAAGAAGCAATCAGCCCCAGCATTTT. Amino acids: CSASQGGGRSNQPQHF. The J gene is TRBJ1-5, the V gene TRBV20-1; TRBD1 matches 7 bases. Germline V gene sequence: CDR1 DFQATT, CDR2 SNEGSKA (reference sequence). This CDR3 is 16 amino acids long. V gave up 3 bases and J gave up 1 base; unmatched junction bases: 9.

In its sample, this clone was seen many times. Other nucleotide sequences in the sample specify the same CDR3. The V gene is TRBV30, the J gene TRBJ1-3, with D unclear. CDR1 and CDR2 from the germline V gene are GTSNPN and SVGIG (reference sequence). The CDR3 is 15 residues long. Trimming took off 1 base at V and 4 bases at J, with 14 bases between the two ends. The CDR3 DNA sequence: TGTGCCTGGAGTGCTAGTCCATACTCGGGAAACACCATATATTTT. Amino acids: CAWSASPYSGNTIYF.

Ten or more counts support this clone. The V call is TRBV6-2 or TRBV6-3, the J call TRBJ2-4; 9 bases are a match to TRBD1. J lost 0 bases, V lost 0 bases, and 12 bases had no gene match. CDR3 size: 20 residues. Germline-derived CDR1 and CDR2 are MNHEY and SVGEGT. DNA of the CDR3: TGTGCCAGCAGTTACTCCCCAGGACAGGGGAGGATTCGAGCCAAAAACATTCAGTACTTC. Its translation is CASSYSPGQGRIRAKNIQYF.

This clone was recorded many times. The rearrangement links TRBV10-3 to TRBJ2-2; 8 bases fit TRBD1. This CDR3 is built from 13 residues. J was trimmed by 4 bases and V by 10 bases; bases with no gene match: 5. CDR1 and CDR2 (germline): ENHRY, SYGVKD. This chain's CDR3 is CATRQGTTGELFF. CDR3 DNA sequence: TGTGCCACGAGACAGGGGACCACCGGGGAGCTGTTTTTT.

The J gene is TRBJ2-2, the V gene TRBV19; TRBD2 matches 7 bases. In germline, CDR1 is LNHDA, CDR2 SQIVND (reference sequence). V trimming: 7 bases; J trimming: 6 bases; junction bases outside the gene matches: 11. CDR3 size: 15 residues. The CDR3 DNA reads as TGTGCCAGTACCGGCGGACTAGAAGTAGCCGGGGAGCTGTTTTTT. Protein sequence: CASTGGLEVAGELFF.

This clone was picked up many times. The rearrangement joins TRBV19 to TRBJ2-1; D may be TRBD2 (7 bases). V was cut by 3 bases and J by 4 bases, with 13 bases left in between. CDR1 is LNHDA and CDR2 is SQIVND in the germline V gene (reference sequence). The CDR3 totals 15 residues. The CDR3: CASSIGGGGYNEQFF. DNA of the CDR3: TGTGCCAGTAGTATCGGGGGAGGGGGGTACAATGAGCAGTTCTTC.

This clone was observed once. Being one base from a much bigger clone, this may be a read error. Different DNA sequences within this sample yield the same CDR3. This sequence joins TRBV3-1 and TRBJ2-5, with TRBD2 matching over 10 bases. J gave up 2 bases and V 1 base, and 4 bases lay outside the gene matches. The CDR3 consists of 16 residues. The germline CDR1 and CDR2 sequences are LGHDT and YNNKEL (reference sequence). CDR3 amino acids: CASSQGLAGGQETQYF. In DNA, the CDR3 is TGTGCCAGCAGCCAAGGTTTAGCGGGGGGTCAAGAGACCCAGTACTTC.

A word on this clone: A much larger clone is a single base away; this may be a read error. This same CDR3 is encoded by further DNA sequences in the sample. V and J are TRBV5-4 and TRBJ2-3, with 12 bases that match TRBD2. J lost 1 base, V lost 5 bases, and 5 bases had no gene match. This CDR3 is built from 16 residues. Germline V gives CDR1 SGHNT, CDR2 YYREEE (reference sequence). The CDR3, as DNA: TGTGCCAGCAGTGTTAGACTAGCGGGAGGCACAGATACGCAGTATTTT. It translates to CASSVRLAGGTDTQYF.

Many counts were recorded for this clone. The chain employs TRBV6-2 or TRBV6-3 and TRBJ2-3; perhaps TRBD1 as D (6 bases). CDR3 size: 14 residues. The germline CDR1 and CDR2 sequences are MNHEY and SVGEGT. V was clipped by 2 bases and J by 6 bases, with 12 bases between them. The CDR3 region has the DNA TGTGCCAGCAGTTACGGGACACCCTCCGATACGCAGTATTTT. Translating it yields CASSYGTPSDTQYF.

The gene calls are TRBV18 and TRBJ1-5, with 7 bases identical to TRBD1. The CDR3 spans 15 residues. J was trimmed by 5 bases and V by 3 bases; bases with no gene match: 7. CDR1 KGHSH and CDR2 LQKENI come from the germline V gene. CDR3 in amino acids: CASSPTGLSYQPQHF. CDR3 DNA: TGTGCCAGCTCACCGACAGGGCTTTCCTATCAGCCCCAGCATTTT. Drawing the rest from reference TRBV18 and TRBJ1-5, the complete variable domain is NAGVMQNPRHLVRRRGQEARLRCSPMKGHSHVYWYRQLPEEGLKFMVYLQKENIIDESGMPKERFSAEFPKEGPSILRIQQVVRGDSAAYFCASSPTGLSYQPQHFGDGTRLSIL.

On this clone: The junction shows a germline mismatch at one end, possibly a read error. The J gene is TRBJ2-3, the V gene TRBV6-1; TRBD1 agrees at 8 bases. Germline V gene sequence: CDR1 MNHNS, CDR2 SASEGT. This CDR3 is built from 15 residues. The CDR3 sequence is CASRTGAWSTDTRYF. The CDR3 DNA reads TGTGCCAGCAGGACAGGGGCCTGGTCCACAGATACGCGGTATTTT.

This clone was detected ten times or more. The rearrangement uses TRBV30 and TRBJ1-3, with D perhaps matching TRBD1 (5 bases). CDR3 length: 13 residues. Deletions cut 4 bases from V and 4 bases from J, with 11 bases between. The V gene's germline CDR1 is GTSNPN and CDR2 SVGIG (reference sequence). CDR3 residues: CAWNPTGGNTIYF. For the CDR3, the DNA is TGTGCCTGGAACCCCACAGGAGGAAACACCATATATTTT.

The sample holds many counts of this clone. The DNA of the CDR3 is TGTGCCAGCTCCCAACAGGGGGCATTGGGCGAGCAGTACTTC. It encodes CASSQQGALGEQYF. The V and J genes are TRBV18 and TRBJ2-7, with 9 bases lining up with TRBD1. V dropped 6 bases and J dropped 6; count of bases not matched to a gene: 9. The CDR3 is made up of 14 amino acids. Germline CDR1 KGHSH, CDR2 LQKENI.

There are many counts of this clone. Just one base apart from a much larger clone, this may be a read error. V and J are TRBV7-8 and TRBJ1-4, with 7 positions matching TRBD1. Germline CDR1 reads SGHVS; CDR2 reads FQNEAQ. CDR3 length: 14 residues. V gave up 4 bases and J gave up 2 bases; unmatched junction bases: 1. The CDR3 DNA sequence: TGTGCCAGCAGCTCACAGGGGACTAATGAAAAACTGTTTTTT. Translating gives CASSSQGTNEKLFF. Full variable domain (remainder filled in from reference TRBV7-8 and TRBJ1-4): GAGVSQSPRYKVAKRGQDVALRCDPISGHVSLFWYQQALGQGPEFLTYFQNEAQLDKSGLPSDRFFAERPEGSVSTLKIQRTQQEDSAVYLCASSSQGTNEKLFFGSGTQLSVL.

This chain links TRBV20-1 with TRBJ1-1; 7 nucleotides match TRBD1. Germline values: CDR1 DFQATT, CDR2 SNEGSKA (reference sequence). V shed 5 bases, J shed 2 bases, and the junction held 5 bases outside the gene matches. This CDR3 region has 13 residues. DNA for the CDR3: TGCAGTGCTGCCGACAGGGTTAACACTGAAGCTTTCTTT. Encoded protein: CSAADRVNTEAFF.

This clone was counted many times. The sample carries other DNA sequences with the same CDR3. The V call is TRBV10-3, the J call TRBJ1-1; perhaps TRBD1 as D (5 bases). CDR1 ENHRY and CDR2 SYGVKD come from the germline V gene. This CDR3 spans 14 amino acids. V lost 3 bases to trimming and J lost 7 bases, with 15 bases between them. The CDR3 here is CAISDPTIRGEAFF. CDR3 DNA: TGTGCCATCAGTGACCCTACGATAAGGGGTGAAGCTTTCTTT.

This clone came up many times. V is TRBV3-1 and J is TRBJ2-3, with TRBD1 matching 7 bases. Germline V gene data show CDR1 as LGHDT and CDR2 as YNNKEL (reference sequence). The CDR3 is 16 residues long. V lost 3 bases to trimming and J lost 2 bases; unmatched junction nucleotides: 8. The CDR3 region is CASSHPGDSNTDTQYF. The CDR3 DNA is TGTGCCAGCAGCCATCCAGGGGACAGCAACACAGATACGCAGTATTTT.

This clone was picked up a small number of times. Other DNA sequences of this sample code for an identical CDR3. The rearrangement uses TRBV27 and TRBJ1-2; D unresolved. Germline V gene sequence: CDR1 MNHEY, CDR2 SMNVEV (reference sequence). V dropped 9 bases and J dropped 8 bases, with 28 bases sitting between them. The CDR3 extends over 16 amino acids. CDR3 in DNA: TGTGCCAGTAGTCCCGGATTGCCTGGGCATCTTAGAGGCTACACCTTC. This encodes CASSPGLPGHLRGYTF.

This clone showed up many times. The chain has TRBV6-1 and TRBJ2-2; D uncertain. V was clipped by 6 bases and J by 0 bases, with 8 bases between them. Per germline, CDR1 MNHNS and CDR2 SASEGT. This CDR3 region has 14 residues. The CDR3 DNA sequence: TGTGCCAGCAGGAGACTGTCGAACACCGGGGAGCTGTTTTTT. Its protein is CASRRLSNTGELFF.

The chain couples TRBV6-1 to TRBJ2-1; 7 nucleotides line up with TRBD2. The ends lost 0 bases at V and 8 bases at J; junction bases unmatched: 7. In germline, CDR1 is MNHNS, CDR2 SASEGT. CDR3 length: 15 residues. In DNA, the CDR3 is TGTGCCAGCAGTGAAGCTAGCGGGCCCCCCGATGAGCAGTTCTTC. It specifies CASSEASGPPDEQFF.

At least ten counts were recorded for this clone. A much larger clonotype is one base distant, so this may be a read error. This chain links TRBV5-1 with TRBJ2-7, with D unresolved. This CDR3 has 15 amino acids. Germline CDR1 and CDR2: SGHRS and YFSETQ. Trimming took 0 bases from V and 0 from J, leaving 10 bases between them. Here the CDR3 reads CASSLGPGISYEQYF. The CDR3 coding sequence is TGCGCCAGCAGCTTGGGCCCCGGTATCTCCTACGAGCAGTACTTC.

This clone was observed at least ten times. This chain joins TRBV6-1 and TRBJ2-1; D uncertain. Trimming shortened V by 6 bases and J by 6 bases, and 12 bases separated the two germline ends. Germline lookup yields CDR1 MNHNS and CDR2 SASEGT. The CDR3 is made up of 13 amino acids. CDR3 amino acids: CASRPQSANEQFF. CDR3 DNA: TGTGCCAGCAGACCCCAATCGGCCAATGAGCAGTTCTTC.

By sample share, this clone is medium-sized. CDR3 sequence: CASSNHRTVNYGYTF. Written as DNA, the CDR3 is TGTGCCAGTAGTAACCACCGGACAGTTAACTATGGCTACACCTTC. The chain links TRBV19 to TRBJ1-2, with D possibly TRBD1 on 6 matching bases. The V gene's germline CDR1 is LNHDA and CDR2 SQIVND (reference sequence). This CDR3 comprises 15 residues. V lost 4 bases and J lost 1, with 13 bases in between.

This clone was picked up many times. The chain couples TRBV28 to TRBJ1-5; 9 positions agree with TRBD1. With 2 bases clipped from V and 7 bases from J, the junction kept 9 bases outside the gene matches. Germline V lookup: CDR1 MDHEN, CDR2 SYDVKM. The CDR3 is 16 residues long. This CDR3 reads CASSLAGTGPLQPQHF. Written as DNA, the CDR3 is TGTGCCAGCAGTTTAGCTGGGACAGGGCCCCTACAGCCCCAGCATTTT. Combining the CDR3 with reference TRBV28 and TRBJ1-5 gives the whole variable domain DVKVTQSSRYLVKRTGEKVFLECVQDMDHENMFWYRQDPGLGLRLIYFSYDVKMKEKGDIPEGYSVSREKKERFSLILESASTNQTSMYLCASSLAGTGPLQPQHFGDGTRLSIL.

With respect to this clone: Germline and junction disagree at one end, which may indicate a read error. The genes are TRBV6-1 and TRBJ2-5; weak D call: TRBD1 (7 bases). Germline values: CDR1 MNHNS, CDR2 SASEGT. CDR3 length: 14 amino acids. The DNA of the CDR3 is TGTGCCAGCAGGTGGGACAGAGGCGGGAAGACCCGGTACTTC. It yields the protein CASRWDRGGKTRYF.

This clone is labeled medium-sized. The chain has TRBV20-1 and TRBJ1-2; possibly TRBD1 for D (5 bases). V dropped 0 bases and J dropped 8 bases, with 16 bases sitting between them. This CDR3 contains 14 residues. Germline V gene data show CDR1 as DFQATT and CDR2 as SNEGSKA (reference sequence). DNA for the CDR3: TGCAGTGCTAGAGATTCAGGAGGGGTTGGGGGCTACACCTTC. As protein: CSARDSGGVGGYTF.

This clone was observed many times. The chain has TRBV7-8 and TRBJ2-2; D may be TRBD1 or TRBD2 (5 bases each). Germline V lookup: CDR1 SGHVS, CDR2 FQNEAQ. Trimming removed 4 bases at V and 7 bases at J, with 10 bases between. This CDR3 region has 13 residues. The CDR3 sequence: CASSSRGDGELFF. CDR3 DNA: TGTGCCAGCAGCTCCAGAGGGGACGGGGAGCTGTTTTTT.